A selection of T cell receptor beta chains follows, all from one sample in a study of blood T cell repertoires in COVID-19. The assay was immunoSEQ multiplex PCR, and TCRdb's table has in-frame clones only and misses some. This sample yields tens of thousands of clones, of which around 87% are seen a single time; around 4% belongs to the top ten. Sequenced sample: peripheral blood. The receptors were sampled from a woman of 80 years or more with active or convalescent COVID-19. CDR3s include the opening cysteine and the closing phenylalanine or tryptophan. Each record gives: V gene, D gene, J gene, clone size, CDR3 DNA, CDR3 protein. D genes are given only for firm matches. The size of a clone is reported for some rows only, either as once, few or many, or as a class for expanded clones.

TRBV7-2	TRBD1	TRBJ1-4	.	TGTGCCAGCAGCCAAAGCGGCCTCGTGGGGACAGGGAGGGAAAAACTGTTTTTT	CASSQSGLVGTGREKLFF
TRBV19	TRBD1	TRBJ2-3	.	TGTGCCAGTAGATCAGACAGGGAGGATACGCAGTATTTT	CASRSDREDTQYF
TRBV5-6	.	TRBJ2-2	.	TGTGCCAGCAGCGGACAGACCCCAGACACCGGGGAGCTGTTTTTT	CASSGQTPDTGELFF
TRBV20-1	.	TRBJ1-4	.	TGCAGTGCTAGTGAGCCCAGCGAGGAAAAACTGTTTTTT	CSASEPSEEKLFF
TRBV28	.	TRBJ2-1	.	TGTGCCAGCAGTTTAGCGGCGTCCCATGAGCAGTTCTTC	CASSLAASHEQFF
TRBV2	TRBD2	TRBJ2-2	.	TGTGCCGGGACTAGCAGGAACACCGGGGAGCTGTTTTTT	CAGTSRNTGELFF
TRBV7-2	TRBD2	TRBJ2-4	.	TGTGCCAGCACCGCGGACTGGGGGGAGGGAAACATTCAGTACTTC	CASTADWGEGNIQYF
TRBV7-2	TRBD2	TRBJ2-3	.	TGTGCCAGCAGCCTAAGACTAGCGGACTACACAGATACGCAGTATTTT	CASSLRLADYTDTQYF
TRBV3-1/TRBV3-2	TRBD2	TRBJ2-1	.	TGTGCCAGCAGCCAAATAACGGGAGGGCGATACAATGAGCAGTTCTTC	CASSQITGGRYNEQFF
TRBV9	TRBD1	TRBJ2-2	.	TGTGCCAGCAGCCCGCGGACAGGGGGAGACACCGGGGAGCTGTTTTTT	CASSPRTGGDTGELFF
TRBV6-5	TRBD1	TRBJ2-3	once	TGTGCCAGCGGGCGGGACAGGACCACAGATACGCAGTATTTT	CASGRDRTTDTQYF
TRBV7-8	.	TRBJ1-6	.	TGTGCCAGCAGCTTGGGAGTTGGGAATTCACCCCTCCACTTT	CASSLGVGNSPLHF
TRBV5-4	TRBD1	TRBJ1-3	.	TGTGCCAGCAGCCGGGACAGCTTCTCTGGAAACACCATATATTTT	CASSRDSFSGNTIYF
TRBV28	TRBD2	TRBJ2-1	.	TGTGCCAGCAGTCCACCCGGGACTAGCGGGAGTTTTCGTATGAATGAGCAGTTCTTC	CASSPPGTSGSFRMNEQFF
TRBV24-1	TRBD2	TRBJ2-2	.	TGTGCCACCAGTGAATCCGGGACTAGCGGGCTGTACACCGGGGAGCTGTTTTTT	CATSESGTSGLYTGELFF
TRBV5-8	TRBD1	TRBJ2-7	.	TGTGCCAGCAGCACCGGGACAGGTACGGCCTACGAGCAGTACTTC	CASSTGTGTAYEQYF
TRBV5-1	TRBD2	TRBJ2-5	.	TGCGCCAGCAGCCCCTATTCAGCGGGGGAAGAGACCCAGTACTTC	CASSPYSAGEETQYF
TRBV27	.	TRBJ2-7	.	TGTGCCAGCAGTTTATTCCTGTCCTACGAGCAGTACTTC	CASSLFLSYEQYF
TRBV28	TRBD1	TRBJ1-4	.	TGTGCCAGCAGTCAACAGGGGGCGAGGGAAAAACTGTTTTTT	CASSQQGAREKLFF
TRBV7-6	.	TRBJ2-2	.	TGTGCCAGCAGCTTCAGACTTAACACCGGGGAGCTGTTTTTT	CASSFRLNTGELFF
TRBV28	.	TRBJ1-2	.	TGTGCCAGCAGTGCCCCCAGGGAAGAGGGACTACTTAGCTATGGCTACACCTTC	CASSAPREEGLLSYGYTF
TRBV11-1	TRBD1	TRBJ2-7	.	TGTGCCAGCAGCTCTCCAAGGACAGGGACCTACGAGCAGTACTTC	CASSSPRTGTYEQYF
TRBV7-2	.	TRBJ1-2	.	TGTGCCAGCAGCCAGGGACCTACCCGGGCGGACTACGGCTACACCTTC	CASSQGPTRADYGYTF
TRBV10-3	.	TRBJ2-7	.	TGTGCCATCAGCGAGAGTTCCTCGGGCGAGCAGTACTTC	CAISESSSGEQYF
TRBV27	TRBD1	TRBJ1-6	.	TGTGCCAGCAGTAGGACAGGGGGCGAGGGGAATTCACCCCTCCACTTT	CASSRTGGEGNSPLHF
TRBV24-1	TRBD2	TRBJ2-7	.	TGTGCCACCAGTGGAGGCCACACGGCGGGGGACGAGCAGTACTTC	CATSGGHTAGDEQYF
TRBV12-3/TRBV12-4	.	TRBJ1-2	.	TGTGCCAGCAGTTCCCCGGTCTATGGCTACACCTTC	CASSSPVYGYTF